This TCR beta chain comes out of a study of cytomegalovirus exposure and HLA in healthy donors. This clone was observed a handful of times. Its antigen is currently unknown. Study outcomes and limitations: Using a false discovery rate of 0.05, a later analysis showed that fewer than 20,000 TCR beta sequences were associated with HLA alleles. Accurate prediction of HLA-A and HLA-B alleles (for most subjects) was reportedly achieved from TCR beta sequences.

The PCR employed 60 Vbeta primers together with 13 Jbeta primers. Some clones are missing from TCRdb's copy, which holds only in-frame ones; the method was immunoSEQ multiplex PCR. The table has about 78,000 clones, 65% to 80% seen once. Trimming pared 4 bases from V and 6 bases from J, leaving 14 bases between. Germline CDR1 is LNHDA and CDR2 is SQIVND (reference sequence). This CDR3 is built from 14 residues. The specimen was PBMCs. The source of this sequence is a woman between 40 and 50 years old in good health and CMV-seropositive. The chain combines TRBV19 with TRBJ2-3; weak D call: TRBD1 (6 bases). In DNA, the CDR3 is TGTGCCAGTAGTACACAGGGTATTGGGGATACGCAGTATTTT. This sequence encodes CASSTQGIGDTQYF.